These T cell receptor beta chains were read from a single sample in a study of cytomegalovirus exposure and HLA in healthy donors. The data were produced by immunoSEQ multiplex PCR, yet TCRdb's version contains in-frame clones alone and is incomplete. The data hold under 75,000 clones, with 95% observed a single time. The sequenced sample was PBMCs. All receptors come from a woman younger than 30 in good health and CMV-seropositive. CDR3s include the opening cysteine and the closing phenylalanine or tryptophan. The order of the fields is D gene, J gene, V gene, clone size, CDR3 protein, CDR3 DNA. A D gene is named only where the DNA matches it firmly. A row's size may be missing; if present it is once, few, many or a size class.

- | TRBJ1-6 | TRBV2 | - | CASSGGGGNSPLHF | TGTGCCAGCAGTGGTGGCGGGGGCAATTCACCCCTCCACTTT
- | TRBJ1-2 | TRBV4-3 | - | CASSQEVETGHLNYGYTF | TGCGCCAGCAGCCAAGAGGTTGAGACAGGCCACCTTAACTATGGCTACACCTTC
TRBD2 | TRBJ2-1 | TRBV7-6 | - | CASSLGASGNEQFF | TGTGCCAGCAGCTTAGGGGCTAGCGGCAATGAGCAGTTCTTC
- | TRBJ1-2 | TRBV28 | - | CASSFLRTWYGYTF | TGTGCCAGCAGCTTTCTCCGGACATGGTATGGCTACACCTTC
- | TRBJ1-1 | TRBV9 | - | CASSVTENTEAFF | TGTGCCAGCAGCGTGACAGAGAACACTGAAGCTTTCTTT
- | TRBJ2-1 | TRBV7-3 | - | CASSLYDSSYNEQFF | TGTGCCAGCAGCTTATACGACAGCTCCTACAATGAGCAGTTCTTC
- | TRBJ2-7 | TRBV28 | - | CASVQSGRAYEQYF | TGTGCCAGCGTTCAGAGTGGGCGGGCCTACGAGCAGTACTTC
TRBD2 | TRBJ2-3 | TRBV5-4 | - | CASSLAGRGVDTQYF | TGTGCCAGCAGCTTGGCCGGGCGGGGGGTAGATACGCAGTATTTT
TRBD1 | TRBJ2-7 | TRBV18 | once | CASSLGTAYEQYF | TGTGCCAGCTCACTTGGGACAGCCTACGAGCAGTACTTC
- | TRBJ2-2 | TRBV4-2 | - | CASSQGPGELFF | TGTGCCAGCAGCCAAGGGCCCGGGGAGCTGTTTTTT
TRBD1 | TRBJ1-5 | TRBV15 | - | CATSRQQGDQPQHF | TGTGCCACCAGCAGACAACAGGGGGATCAGCCCCAGCATTTT
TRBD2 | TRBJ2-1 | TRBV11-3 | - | CASSFTAGAHNEQFF | TGTGCCAGCAGCTTTACAGCGGGGGCCCACAATGAGCAGTTCTTC
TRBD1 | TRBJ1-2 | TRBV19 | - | CASRSRDRAYGYTF | TGTGCCAGTAGGAGCCGGGACAGGGCCTATGGCTACACCTTC
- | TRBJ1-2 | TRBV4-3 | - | CASSCCPPGLANYGYTF | TGCGCCAGCAGCTGCTGTCCGCCAGGGCTAGCTAACTATGGCTACACCTTC
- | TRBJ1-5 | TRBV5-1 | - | CASSPGQPTGDQPQHF | TGCGCCAGCAGCCCCGGACAGCCCACCGGAGATCAGCCCCAGCATTTT
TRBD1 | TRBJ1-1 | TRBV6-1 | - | CASGTANTEAFF | TGTGCCAGCGGGACAGCGAACACTGAAGCTTTCTTT
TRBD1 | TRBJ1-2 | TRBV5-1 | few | CASSWPGQTYGYTF | TGCGCCAGCAGCTGGCCGGGACAGACGTATGGCTACACCTTC
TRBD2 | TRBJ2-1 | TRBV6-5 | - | CASNRAGNTHEQFF | TGTGCCAGCAATCGAGCGGGAAATACCCATGAGCAGTTCTTC
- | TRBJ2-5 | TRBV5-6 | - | CASSTTIRGGRETQYF | TGTGCCAGCAGCACTACCATCAGGGGCGGTAGGGAGACCCAGTACTTC
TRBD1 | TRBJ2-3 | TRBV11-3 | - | CASSFNVPGQGSDTQYF | TGTGCCAGCAGCTTTAACGTTCCGGGACAGGGCTCTGATACGCAGTATTTT
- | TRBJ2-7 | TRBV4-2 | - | CASSHPTRPYEQYF | TGTGCCAGCAGTCACCCGACTAGACCCTACGAGCAGTACTTC
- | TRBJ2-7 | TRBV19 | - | CASGGPPYEQYF | TGTGCCAGTGGCGGGCCTCCCTACGAGCAGTACTTC
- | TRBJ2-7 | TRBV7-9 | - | CASSLGGIYEQYF | TGTGCCAGCAGCCTGGGGGGTATCTACGAGCAGTACTTC
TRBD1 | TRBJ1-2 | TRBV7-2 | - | CASSLENGDSYGYTF | TGTGCCAGCAGCTTAGAGAACGGGGACAGCTATGGCTACACCTTC
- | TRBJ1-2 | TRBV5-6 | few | CASSLARTVNF | TGTGCCAGCAGCTTGGCTAGGACAGTCAACTTC
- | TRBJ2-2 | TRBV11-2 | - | CASSLSAIVPGELFF | TGTGCCAGCAGCTTATCTGCTATCGTCCCCGGGGAGCTGTTTTTT
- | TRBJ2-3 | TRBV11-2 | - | CASSQSGPRTDTQYF | TGTGCCAGCAGCCAAAGCGGACCTCGCACAGATACGCAGTATTTT
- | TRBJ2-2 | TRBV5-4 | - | CASSLGGSGELFF | TGTGCCAGCAGCCTCGGCGGGTCCGGGGAGCTGTTTTTT
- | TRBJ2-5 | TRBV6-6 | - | CASISLQETQYF | TGTGCCAGCATTAGCCTCCAAGAGACCCAGTACTTC
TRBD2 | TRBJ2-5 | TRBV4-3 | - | CASSYTAGTSGASHQETQYF | TGCGCCAGCAGCTACACCGCGGGGACTAGCGGGGCTTCACATCAAGAGACCCAGTACTTC
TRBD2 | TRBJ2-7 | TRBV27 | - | CASSTGTSGGYYEQYF | TGTGCCAGCAGTACCGGGACTAGCGGGGGCTACTACGAGCAGTACTTC
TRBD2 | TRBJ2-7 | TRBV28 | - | CATQGRGGFYEQYF | TGTGCCACCCAGGGGCGGGGGGGGTTCTACGAGCAGTACTTC
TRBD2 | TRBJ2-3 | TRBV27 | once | CASSSPRTSGNKSTDTQYF | TGTGCCAGCAGTTCCCCTCGGACTAGCGGGAATAAATCCACAGATACGCAGTATTTT
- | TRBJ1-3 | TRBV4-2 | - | CASSQAIGGGNTIYF | TGTGCCAGCAGCCAAGCAATTGGAGGCGGAAACACCATATATTTT
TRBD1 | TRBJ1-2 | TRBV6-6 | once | CASSRDRVGYTF | TGTGCCAGCAGTCGGGACAGGGTCGGCTACACCTTC
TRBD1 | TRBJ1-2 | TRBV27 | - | CASSSLDRGNLGYGYTF | TGTGCCAGCAGTTCCCTGGACAGGGGAAATCTAGGCTATGGCTACACCTTC
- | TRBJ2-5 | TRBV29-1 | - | CSVVLGAGETQYF | TGCAGCGTTGTCCTTGGGGCGGGGGAGACCCAGTACTTC
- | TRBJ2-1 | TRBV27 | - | CASSFGTGPGNEQFF | TGTGCCAGCAGTTTCGGTACAGGGCCGGGCAATGAGCAGTTCTTC
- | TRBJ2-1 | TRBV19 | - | CASSSHPDSNEQFF | TGTGCCAGTAGTTCTCACCCGGACAGCAATGAGCAGTTCTTC
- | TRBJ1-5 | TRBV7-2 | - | CASSNWTGNQPQHF | TGTGCCAGCAGCAATTGGACTGGCAATCAGCCCCAGCATTTT
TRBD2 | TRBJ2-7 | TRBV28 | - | CASSLLGEGEQYF | TGTGCCAGCAGTTTATTGGGGGAGGGCGAGCAGTACTTC
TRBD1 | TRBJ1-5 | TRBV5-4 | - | CASSFNPGQGSNQPQHF | TGTGCCAGCAGCTTTAACCCGGGACAGGGAAGCAATCAGCCCCAGCATTTT
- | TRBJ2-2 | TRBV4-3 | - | CASSQDAEGELFF | TGCGCCAGCAGCCAAGATGCTGAGGGGGAGCTGTTTTTT